The rows below give T cell receptor beta chains drawn from one sample of a study of OX40 agonist ivuxolimab in advanced cancers. Assay used: immunoSEQ multiplex PCR; TCRdb lists only in-frame clones, some missing. The top ten hold 0.45% to 0.6% of the sample, which has tens of thousands of clones, approximately 90% seen once. The sample consisted of CD4+ or CD8+ T cells sorted from blood, taken in a trial of the OX40 agonist ivuxolimab. Source of these receptors: an adult with an advanced solid tumor such as melanoma, head and neck, liver or kidney cancer. Each CDR3 is given with its conserved first and last residue. A D gene is named only where the DNA matches it firmly. Only part of the rows carry a size: once, few, many, or a class if the clone is expanded.

clone_size	v_call	j_call	d_call	cdr3_nt	cdr3_aa
-	TRBV7-3	TRBJ2-3	-	TGTGCCAGCAGCCCGGGTCTGGGGCAAGGTGATACGCAGTATTTT	CASSPGLGQGDTQYF
-	TRBV6-1	TRBJ1-2	-	TGTGCCAGCAGTCTCGGGGCCAATGGCTACACCTTC	CASSLGANGYTF
once	TRBV7-3	TRBJ2-7	TRBD1	TGTGCCAGCAGCCCTCAGACAGGGGGCTACGAGCAGTACTTC	CASSPQTGGYEQYF
-	TRBV5-4	TRBJ2-5	-	TGTGCCAGCAGCTTAAACCAAGAGACCCAGTACTTC	CASSLNQETQYF
-	TRBV28	TRBJ1-4	-	TGTGCCAGCAGTTTTTCTGAAAAACTGTTTTTT	CASSFSEKLFF
-	TRBV18	TRBJ1-4	TRBD1	TGTGCCAGCTCACCAACGGACAGGGGGAATGAAAAACTGTTTTTT	CASSPTDRGNEKLFF
-	TRBV19	TRBJ1-1	-	TGTGCCAGTAGTATAGACACCCCAGGGACTGAAGCTTTCTTT	CASSIDTPGTEAFF
-	TRBV9	TRBJ2-1	TRBD2	TGTGCCAGCAGCGTAGGGGGAAGCGGGGGCTCATCCTACAATGAGCAGTTCTTC	CASSVGGSGGSSYNEQFF
-	TRBV28	TRBJ1-5	TRBD1	TGTGCCAGCAGTTTAAGGCAGGGGGCTAGTCAGCCCCAGCATTTT	CASSLRQGASQPQHF
-	TRBV28	TRBJ1-4	-	TGTGCCAGCAGTTTATCGGGGGCAACTAATGAAAAACTGTTTTTT	CASSLSGATNEKLFF
-	TRBV4-3	TRBJ2-3	-	TGCGCCAGCAGCGTCGGGGGGCAAGATACGCAGTATTTT	CASSVGGQDTQYF
-	TRBV18	TRBJ1-3	TRBD1	TGTGCCAGCTCACCAACAGGGGGTAGAAACACCATATATTTT	CASSPTGGRNTIYF
-	TRBV27	TRBJ2-3	-	TGTGCCAGCAGTTCCAGCGCAGATACGCAGTATTTT	CASSSSADTQYF
-	TRBV4-3	TRBJ2-2	-	TGCGCCAGCAGCCAGGGGACAACGAACACCGGGGAGCTGTTTTTT	CASSQGTTNTGELFF
once	TRBV6-1	TRBJ2-3	TRBD2	TGTGCCAGCACCCTGGGGGCGGGGGGGACAGATACGCAGTATTTT	CASTLGAGGTDTQYF
-	TRBV6-6	TRBJ2-2	-	TGTGCCAGCAGTTCCACAGGGAACACCGGGGAGCTGTTTTTT	CASSSTGNTGELFF
-	TRBV18	TRBJ2-1	-	TGTGCCAGCTCACCTTTGGACGGGGACAATGAGCAGTTCTTC	CASSPLDGDNEQFF
once	TRBV5-5	TRBJ1-5	-	TGTGCCAGCAGCTGGGGGGGATATGACAATCAGCCCCAGCATTTT	CASSWGGYDNQPQHF
once	TRBV28	TRBJ1-3	TRBD1	TGTGCCAGCACCTCCCGGACAGGGGGCGGAAACACCATATATTTT	CASTSRTGGGNTIYF
-	TRBV5-5	TRBJ1-2	-	TGTGCCAGCAGCCTTTCCTTGCAGTATGGCTACACCTTC	CASSLSLQYGYTF
few	TRBV9	TRBJ2-5	TRBD1	TGTGCCAGCAGCGGAGGACAGGCTGGGGCGGAGACCCAGTACTTC	CASSGGQAGAETQYF
few	TRBV7-2	TRBJ1-1	-	TGTGCCAGCACACAGGGACCGAACACTGAAGCTTTCTTT	CASTQGPNTEAFF
-	TRBV7-9	TRBJ2-3	TRBD2	TGTGCCAGCAGCTTTACCCACAGCGGGGGCTACGGGGCAGATACGCAGTATTTT	CASSFTHSGGYGADTQYF
-	TRBV2	TRBJ2-6	-	TGTGCCAGCAGTGCCGTCCACTTCATCTCTGGGGCCAACGTCCTGACTTTC	CASSAVHFISGANVLTF
-	TRBV6-4	TRBJ1-2	-	TGTGCCAGCAGTGAGGACGGGAACTATGGCTACACCTTC	CASSEDGNYGYTF
-	TRBV11-3	TRBJ2-1	TRBD2	TGTGCCCGGACCGAGGGGCGGGGGGGCCCCAATGAGCAGTTCTTC	CARTEGRGGPNEQFF
-	TRBV28	TRBJ1-5	TRBD1	TGTGCCAGCAGTTTACCCCGGACAGGTAGAAGAGATAGCAATCAGCCCCAGCATTTT	CASSLPRTGRRDSNQPQHF
-	TRBV6-1	TRBJ2-1	TRBD1	TGTGCCAGCACCCGGGACAGGGTTAACAATGAGCAGTTCTTC	CASTRDRVNNEQFF
-	TRBV11-2	TRBJ2-3	TRBD2	TGTGCCAGCAGCTTAGATTACTCGACTAGCGGGGGAGAAGATACGCAGTATTTT	CASSLDYSTSGGEDTQYF
-	TRBV5-1	TRBJ1-1	-	TGCGCCAGCAGCTCGACGGGGGGGAACACTGAAGCTTTCTTT	CASSSTGGNTEAFF
few	TRBV13	TRBJ1-5	-	TGTGCCAGCAGCTTAGGAGGGCACGACAATCAGCCCCAGCATTTT	CASSLGGHDNQPQHF
-	TRBV5-5	TRBJ1-4	-	TGTGCCAGCAGCTTTAGGGGGGCTGGCGAAAAACTGTTTTTT	CASSFRGAGEKLFF
-	TRBV5-4	TRBJ2-3	TRBD2	TGTGCCAGCAGCCCAGGGACTAGTGGGACGGGCACAGATACGCAGTATTTT	CASSPGTSGTGTDTQYF
-	TRBV18	TRBJ2-7	TRBD1	TGTGCCAGCTCACCGGGGGACAGGTCATACTTC	CASSPGDRSYF
-	TRBV7-9	TRBJ2-2	-	TGTGCCAGCAGCTTAGGCAGAGGGGAGCTGTTTTTT	CASSLGRGELFF
-	TRBV10-3	TRBJ1-5	-	TGTGCCACTAAGAGACAGGACAGCAATCAGCCCCAGCATTTT	CATKRQDSNQPQHF
-	TRBV9	TRBJ2-5	TRBD1	TGTGCCAGCAGCCCCAGGACAGGGGCCCAAGAGACCCAGTACTTC	CASSPRTGAQETQYF
-	TRBV19	TRBJ1-4	-	TGTGCCAGTAGTACGACCTGGGGGGGTGAAAAACTGTTTTTT	CASSTTWGGEKLFF
-	TRBV4-1	TRBJ2-2	TRBD2	TGCGCCAGCAGCCACGGACTAGCGGGGTTGAACACCGGGGAGCTGTTTTTT	CASSHGLAGLNTGELFF
-	TRBV5-4	TRBJ2-7	-	TGTGCCAGCAGCTTGTCCTCCTACGAGCAGTACTTC	CASSLSSYEQYF